The present TCR beta chain was sequenced within a study of blood T cell repertoires in COVID-19. Background on the study: COVID-19 samples from acute and convalescent phases originated in the United States, Italy and Spain. The cDNA or gDNA used as material had been derived from T cells, B-cell-depleted T cells, or PBMCs.

Clones were sequenced by immunoSEQ multiplex PCR, and TCRdb holds only the in-frame ones, with some missing. Of more than 200,000 clones listed, approximately 88% were seen once; the top ten hold roughly 6.8%. The CDR3 contains 12 residues. Germline V lookup: CDR1 SGHRS, CDR2 YFSETQ. V dropped 4 bases and J dropped 2 bases, with 5 bases sitting between them. Patients from Seattle were sampled longitudinally, starting during active infection. This clone was detected once. This sequence joins TRBV5-1 and TRBJ2-3; D unresolved. The TCR originated in a woman in her twenties or thirties with COVID-19, enrolled during active disease. Sequenced input: peripheral blood. CDR3 in amino acids: CASSRVTDTQYF. The CDR3 DNA reads as TGCGCCAGCAGCCGGGTCACAGATACGCAGTATTTT.